Below are 4 T cell receptor beta chains sequenced from a single sample in a study of shared clonotypes between healthy human individuals. Clones were sequenced by immunoSEQ multiplex PCR, and TCRdb holds only the in-frame ones, with some missing. The table shows over 2 million clones, with approximately 90% occurring only once. The sequenced material came from naive CD4+ T cells from PBMCs. Documented subset: CD45RA+ positively selected. Source of these receptors: a man aged 18-30 years in good health. Some clones in this sample may be carry-over from other donors' samples.

J is TRBJ2-1 and V is TRBV6-6; D gene ambiguous. The CDR3 covers 13 residues. The germline V gene has CDR1 MNHNY and CDR2 SVGAGI (reference sequence). V was cut by 4 bases and J by 0 bases, with 4 bases left in between. The CDR3 region has the DNA TGTGCCAGCAGTTCTACCTCCTACAATGAGCAGTTCTTC. Its protein product is CASSSTSYNEQFF.

CDR3 DNA sequence: TGTGCCAGCAGCCCAAGGGGGCAGAACACCGGGGAGCTGTTTTTT. This sequence encodes CASSPRGQNTGELFF. The chain couples TRBV7-3 to TRBJ2-2; 7 bases agree with TRBD1. The germline V gene has CDR1 SGHTA and CDR2 FQGTGA. Trimming removed 5 bases from V and 1 base from J; junction bases left unmatched: 4. The CDR3 totals 15 residues.

The chain combines TRBV7-3 with TRBJ2-2; no reliable D call. V dropped 5 bases and J dropped 0 bases, with 4 bases sitting between them. The CDR3 runs 13 residues. Germline V gene lookup returns CDR1 SGHTA and CDR2 FQGTGA. CDR3 amino acids: CASSVSNTGELFF. The DNA for the CDR3 is TGTGCCAGCAGCGTATCGAACACCGGGGAGCTGTTTTTT.

The chain joins TRBV29-1 to TRBJ2-3; D may be TRBD2 (6 bases). The CDR3 is made up of 15 amino acids. V gave up 1 base and J gave up 4 bases, with 15 bases separating them. Germline CDR1 reads SQVTM; CDR2 reads ANQGSEA. For the CDR3, the DNA is TGCAGCGTTGAAGGAACTAGCAAAGGAGCAGATACGCAGTATTTT. It encodes CSVEGTSKGADTQYF.